Presented here are 12 T cell receptor beta chains from one specimen sequenced in a study of glioma-infiltrating T cells after dendritic cell vaccination (dated by TCRdb to 2016 to 2017). This specimen's time point label, interpreted: after dendritic cell vaccination, including at tumor progression/relapse. The receptor library was made with the immunoSEQ multiplex PCR assay. TCRdb carries this immuneACCESS record with in-frame sequences only. Its versions omit some clonotypes, under half of them owing to an unresolved V gene in the studies checked, with the rest unexplained. The table for this sample lists 80,000 to 100,000 clones; 65% to 85% of them were counted only once. Approximately 5.5% of the sample lies in the top ten. Source: blood, taken after dendritic cell vaccination. The receptors were gathered from a human donor with glioblastoma.

The sample holds a few counts of this clone. The gene calls are TRBV27 and TRBJ2-1; TRBD2 matches 8 bases. Germline V gene data show CDR1 as MNHEY and CDR2 as SMNVEV (reference sequence). The junction had 3 bases not matched to a gene; V was cut back by 2 bases and J by 3 bases. The CDR3 length is 15 residues. CDR3: CASSLELADYNEQFF. The CDR3 bases are TGTGCCAGCAGTTTAGAACTAGCGGACTACAATGAGCAGTTCTTC.

This chain links TRBV15 with TRBJ2-5, with TRBD1 matching 8 bases. Per germline, CDR1 LNHNV and CDR2 YYDKDF (reference sequence). The CDR3 runs to 15 residues. The V and J ends lost 1 base and 4 bases, in that order; junction bases with no gene match: 5. The CDR3 DNA follows: TGTGCCACCAGCAGAGTGTTAGACAGGGGAGAGACCCAGTACTTC. It translates to CATSRVLDRGETQYF.

V is TRBV30 and J is TRBJ2-7, with D possibly being TRBD1 (5 bases). V lost 0 bases, J lost 7 bases, and 13 bases lay in between. CDR1 is GTSNPN and CDR2 is SVGIG in the germline V gene (reference sequence). The CDR3 sequence is 13 residues long. The CDR3, as DNA: TGTGCCTGGAGTGTGGGGCAGGGATGGGAGCAGTACTTC. This gives the protein CAWSVGQGWEQYF.

This clone appeared a single time. The genes are TRBV19 and TRBJ1-1, with a possible D match to TRBD1 (5 bases). Trimming shortened V by 4 bases and J by 7 bases, and 16 bases separated the two germline ends. CDR1 and CDR2 from the germline V gene are LNHDA and SQIVND (reference sequence). The CDR3 has 14 amino acids. The CDR3 DNA reads as TGTGCCAGTAGTACGGCCCAGAGCGGGGGTGAAGCTTTCTTT. This sequence encodes CASSTAQSGGEAFF. The full variable domain, rest sourced from reference TRBV19 and TRBJ1-1, is DGGITQSPKYLFRKEGQNVTLSCEQNLNHDAMYWYRQDPGQGLRLIYYSQIVNDFQKGDIAEGYSVSREKKESFPLTVTSAQKNPTAFYLCASSTAQSGGEAFFGQGTRLTVV.

The rearrangement uses TRBV5-1 and TRBJ2-7; D gene ambiguous. V lost 1 base and J 2 bases, leaving 7 bases between the germline ends. The CDR3 sequence is 13 residues long. Germline-derived CDR1 and CDR2 are SGHRS and YFSETQ. CDR3 loop: CASSLNPAYEQYF. The CDR3, as DNA: TGCGCCAGCAGCTTGAATCCGGCCTACGAGCAGTACTTC.

The chain couples TRBV4-1 to TRBJ2-1, with TRBD2 matching 14 bases. The junction had 10 bases not matched to a gene; V was cut back by 4 bases and J by 5 bases. The CDR3 is 18 amino acids. The germline V gene encodes CDR1 MGHRA and CDR2 YSYEKL. In DNA form, the CDR3 reads TGCGCCAGCAGCCCGACTAGCGGGAGGGCTAGATCTAACAATGAGCAGTTCTTC. Its translation is CASSPTSGRARSNNEQFF.

The genes are TRBV5-4 and TRBJ2-1; perhaps TRBD1 as D (5 bases). V lost 0 bases and J lost 2, with 9 bases in between. CDR3 length equals 15 residues. The germline V gene encodes CDR1 SGHNT and CDR2 YYREEE (reference sequence). CDR3 region: CASSLDGHTYNEQFF. The CDR3 nucleotides are TGTGCCAGCAGCTTGGACGGACATACCTACAATGAGCAGTTCTTC. The variable domain in full, completed from reference TRBV5-4 and TRBJ2-1, reads ETGVTQSPTHLIKTRGQQVTLRCSSQSGHNTVSWYQQALGQGPQFIFQYYREEENGRGNFPPRFSGLQFPNYSSELNVNALELDDSALYLCASSLDGHTYNEQFFGPGTRLTVL.

The rearrangement joins TRBV18 to TRBJ2-5; 12 nucleotides agree with TRBD1. The CDR3 covers 15 residues. Germline V gene lookup returns CDR1 KGHSH and CDR2 LQKENI. J gave up 5 bases and V 3 bases, and 4 bases lay outside the gene matches. As DNA, the CDR3 is TGTGCCAGCTCACCCGGGACAGGGGGCTGGGAGACCCAGTACTTC. Its translation is CASSPGTGGWETQYF.

J is TRBJ1-1 and V is TRBV11-2; the D gene is possibly TRBD1 (6 bases). The CDR3 totals 15 residues. Trimming pared 2 bases from V and 3 bases from J, leaving 13 bases between. Germline-derived CDR1 and CDR2 are SGHAT and FQNNGV. CDR3 sequence (DNA): TGTGCCAGCAGCTTATACCGGGACATAGACACTGAAGCTTTCTTT. The encoded protein is CASSLYRDIDTEAFF.

The chain carries TRBV15 and TRBJ2-1, with 9 nucleotides matching TRBD2. J was trimmed by 6 bases and V by 5 bases; bases with no gene match: 2. This CDR3 has 13 residues. CDR1 is LNHNV, CDR2 YYDKDF, per germline (reference sequence). CDR3 sequence (DNA): TGTGCCACCAGCGGCGGGGGGGTCAATGAGCAGTTCTTC. This sequence encodes CATSGGGVNEQFF. Complete variable domain (other parts from reference TRBV15 and TRBJ2-1): DAMVIQNPRYQVTQFGKPVTLSCSQTLNHNVMYWYQQKSSQAPKLLFHYYDKDFNNEADTPDNFQSRRPNTSFCFLDIRSPGLGDTAMYLCATSGGGVNEQFFGPGTRLTVL.

The V gene is TRBV19, the J gene TRBJ1-4, with TRBD1 identical over 8 bases. In germline, CDR1 is LNHDA, CDR2 SQIVND (reference sequence). This CDR3 spans 15 amino acids. V lost 1 base and J lost 7; bases outside the gene matches: 5. The CDR3 here is CASSIAGTGVEKLFF. DNA for the CDR3: TGTGCCAGTAGTATAGCGGGGACAGGTGTTGAAAAACTGTTTTTT.

The sample holds one count of this clone. The J gene is TRBJ1-1, the V gene TRBV30; TRBD1 matches 10 bases. Germline trimming cut 3 bases from V and 7 bases from J; bases unmatched to any gene: 14. CDR3 size: 16 residues. Germline values: CDR1 GTSNPN, CDR2 SVGIG (reference sequence). CDR3 sequence reads: CAWSLVPGQGPFEAFF. The DNA of the CDR3 is TGTGCCTGGAGCCTAGTCCCGGGACAGGGGCCCTTTGAAGCTTTCTTT.